The 8 T cell receptor beta chains in this list originate from one sample, sequenced in a study of blood T cell repertoires in COVID-19. Assay: immunoSEQ multiplex PCR; the TCRdb copy retains only in-frame clones and omits some. Of approximately 200,000 clones in the sample, roughly 83% were seen once. Source material: PBMCs or T cells enriched from blood (not recorded which). These receptors were taken from a woman aged 25 to 39 who had recovered from COVID-19.

This chain joins TRBV2 and TRBJ2-5; 7 nucleotides line up with TRBD1. The CDR3 runs to 14 residues. Germline CDR1 and CDR2: SNHLY and FYNNEI. The junction had 7 bases not matched to a gene; V was cut back by 6 bases and J by 3 bases. DNA of the CDR3: TGTGCCAGCAGCCCGGGACAGATGGAAGAGACCCAGTACTTC. Protein: CASSPGQMEETQYF.

The gene calls are TRBV19 and TRBJ1-5, with D possibly matching TRBD1 (5 bases). Germline values: CDR1 LNHDA, CDR2 SQIVND (reference sequence). V gave up 0 bases and J gave up 4 bases, with 7 bases separating them. This CDR3 spans 14 amino acids. CDR3 loop: CASSIEQANQPQHF. DNA of the CDR3: TGTGCCAGTAGTATAGAACAGGCAAATCAGCCCCAGCATTTT.

This chain joins TRBV27 and TRBJ1-5; 7 positions match TRBD1. This CDR3 is built from 15 residues. CDR1 is MNHEY, CDR2 SMNVEV, per germline (reference sequence). V lost 8 bases, J lost 0 bases, and 7 bases stayed unmatched. DNA of the CDR3: TGTGCCAGCGGCACGGGACAGAGTAGCAATCAGCCCCAGCATTTT. This encodes CASGTGQSSNQPQHF.

This clone was detected once. The chain uses TRBV19 and TRBJ2-2; D may be TRBD2 (5 bases). CDR3 length: 16 residues. In germline, CDR1 is LNHDA, CDR2 SQIVND (reference sequence). Trimming removed 2 bases at V and 5 bases at J, with 15 bases between. CDR3 DNA: TGTGCCAGTAGTATACCCGGGTCCGGAGGAACCGGGGAGCTGTTTTTT. It codes for CASSIPGSGGTGELFF. Together with reference TRBV19 and TRBJ2-2, the CDR3 gives the full variable domain: DGGITQSPKYLFRKEGQNVTLSCEQNLNHDAMYWYRQDPGQGLRLIYYSQIVNDFQKGDIAEGYSVSREKKESFPLTVTSAQKNPTAFYLCASSIPGSGGTGELFFGEGSRLTVL.

This clone showed up just once. This chain links TRBV4-1 with TRBJ1-5; D call uncertain. CDR1 is MGHRA, CDR2 YSYEKL, per germline. The V and J ends lost 0 bases and 6 bases respectively, with 9 bases between them. This CDR3 has 14 amino acids. The CDR3: CASSQDPGFQPQHF. As DNA, the CDR3 is TGCGCCAGCAGCCAAGATCCGGGGTTTCAGCCCCAGCATTTT.

The V gene is TRBV28, the J gene TRBJ1-1; D is possibly TRBD1 (6 bases). Trimming cost V 7 bases and J 7 bases, with 16 bases left between them. Germline V CDR1 and CDR2: MDHEN, SYDVKM. The CDR3 has 13 residues. CDR3 protein: CASIILGTFEAFF. The CDR3 nucleotides are TGTGCCAGCATCATCCTCGGGACATTTGAAGCTTTCTTT.

The gene calls are TRBV15 and TRBJ2-7; 7 positions agree with TRBD2. Looked up from germline, CDR1 is LNHNV and CDR2 is YYDKDF (reference sequence). The V gene end was trimmed by 3 bases and the J gene end by 0 bases; junction bases not matched to a gene: 2. This CDR3 spans 14 amino acids. In DNA, the CDR3 is TGTGCCACCAGCAGGGGGGGGGACTCCTACGAGCAGTACTTC. It yields the protein CATSRGGDSYEQYF.

This clone was seen a few times. The rearrangement links TRBV5-4 to TRBJ2-1; 13 bases align to TRBD2. Losses at the gene ends were 2 bases for V and 7 bases for J; bases not matched to a gene: 3. This CDR3 spans 15 amino acids. Germline CDR1 is SGHNT and CDR2 is YYREEE (reference sequence). CDR3 sequence (DNA): TGTGCCAGCAGCTTTCCGGGACTAGCGGGGAATGAGCAGTTCTTC. Encoded protein: CASSFPGLAGNEQFF. Complete variable domain (other parts from reference TRBV5-4 and TRBJ2-1): ETGVTQSPTHLIKTRGQQVTLRCSSQSGHNTVSWYQQALGQGPQFIFQYYREEENGRGNFPPRFSGLQFPNYSSELNVNALELDDSALYLCASSFPGLAGNEQFFGPGTRLTVL.